The clone carrying this TCR beta chain came up many times. CDR3 length equals 15 residues. Germline-derived CDR1 and CDR2 are LGHDT and YNNKEL (reference sequence). V lost 2 bases to trimming and J lost 4 bases, with 14 bases between them. This entry is derived from a study of neurological immune-mediated disorders. The authors produced cDNA by 5'RACE using 10-nucleotide random UMIs. TCRdb processed the 5' RACE reads anew with MiXCR; each CDR3 protein has one entry. The sample has under 30,000 distinct CDR3 sequences; around an eighth are singletons. The receptor was derived from a woman in her thirties or forties with HTLV-1-associated myelopathy (HAM/TSP). This chain joins TRBV3-1 and TRBJ1-2; TRBD1 might be the D (5 bases). The sample was PBMCs. CDR3 loop: CASSQTSGGGYGYTF. Here the CDR3 DNA reads TGTGCCAGCAGCCAAACCTCCGGGGGAGGCTATGGCTACACCTTC.